The clone carrying this TCR beta chain appeared many times. No antigen is known for it. This sample was taken from a study of human T cells and chemical hapten exposure. Background on the study: Diphenylcyclopropenone was administered weekly to the scalp of patients throughout the approximately 25-week study.

MiXCR, run by TCRdb on the RACE reads, gives a single entry per CDR3 protein. Of around 360,000 distinct CDR3 sequences listed, over 6% are singletons. General study findings and limits: TCRs whose frequency exceeded 1 in 1000 remained the same following DPC sensitization. Because they had alopecia, donors may respond immunologically unlike healthy people.

The sample's time point: patch test 2, 6 weeks after DPC sensitization. As to treatment: therapeutic diphenylcyclopropenone sensitization with weekly scalp DPC. Each donor was an alopecia patient between 18 and 70 years of age who qualified for DPC. CDR1 is SQVTM, CDR2 ANQGSEA, per germline. The CDR3 is 14 residues long. Germline trimming cut 4 bases from V and 2 bases from J; bases unmatched to any gene: 2. Specimen: whole blood, collected in connection with sensitization to the hapten diphenylcyclopropenone (DPC). This clonotype was obtained from a woman aged 18-29 years with alopecia areata. Some clones in this sample may be carry-over from other donors' samples. The V call is TRBV29-1, the J call TRBJ2-6; 7 bases are a match to TRBD2. The CDR3 spells CSVVAGAGANVLTF. The CDR3, as DNA: TGCAGCGTTGTTGCGGGGGCTGGGGCCAACGTCCTGACTTTC.